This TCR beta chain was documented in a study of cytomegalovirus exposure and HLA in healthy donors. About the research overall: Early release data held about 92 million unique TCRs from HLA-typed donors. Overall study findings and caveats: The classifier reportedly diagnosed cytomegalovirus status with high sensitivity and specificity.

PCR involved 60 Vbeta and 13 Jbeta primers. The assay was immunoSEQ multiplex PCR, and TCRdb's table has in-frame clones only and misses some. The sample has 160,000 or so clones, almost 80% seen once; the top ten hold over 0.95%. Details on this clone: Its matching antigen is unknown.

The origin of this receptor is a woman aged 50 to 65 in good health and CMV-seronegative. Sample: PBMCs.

The CDR3 DNA sequence: TGTGCCAGCAGTTACGGGTCGGGCACTGAAGCTTTCTTT. Translating it yields CASSYGSGTEAFF. V gene TRBV6-6 combines with J gene TRBJ1-1; the D is unclear. The V end lost 2 bases, the J end lost 4 bases, and 8 bases lay between the germline ends. The CDR3 is made up of 13 amino acids. The germline CDR1 and CDR2 sequences are MNHNY and SVGAGI (reference sequence).